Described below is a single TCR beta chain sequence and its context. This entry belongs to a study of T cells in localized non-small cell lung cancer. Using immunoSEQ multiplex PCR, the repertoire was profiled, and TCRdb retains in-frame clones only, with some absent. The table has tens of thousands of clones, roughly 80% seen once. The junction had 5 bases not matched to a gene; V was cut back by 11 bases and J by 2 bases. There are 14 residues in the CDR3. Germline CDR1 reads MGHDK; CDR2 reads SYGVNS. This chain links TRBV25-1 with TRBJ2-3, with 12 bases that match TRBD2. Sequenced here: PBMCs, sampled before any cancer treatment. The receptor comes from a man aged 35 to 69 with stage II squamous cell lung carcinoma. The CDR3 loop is CASGLAGSTDTQYF. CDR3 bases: TGTGCCTCGGGACTAGCGGGTTCCACAGATACGCAGTATTTT.